This T cell receptor beta chain was identified during a study of human T cells and chemical hapten exposure. Overall study: Variation in per-sample TCR yields came mainly from small pooled library volume differences. The study, taken as a whole, reports: Having alopecia, donors may respond immunologically unlike healthy people.

This clonotype was seen many times. No antigen is known for it. The CDR3 is made up of 13 amino acids. Germline assignment: CDR1 MNHEY and CDR2 SVGAGI. V lost 3 bases and J 6 bases, leaving 11 bases between the germline ends. Authors' processing steps: A per-sample median of approximately 100,000 TCRs was observed, with a range of roughly 20,000 to 690,600. TCRdb recomputed calls from the RACE reads with MiXCR, one row per CDR3 protein. Here the V and J calls rest on TCRdb's processing, not on the authors' analysis. This table holds approximately 370,000 distinct CDR3 sequences, around 5.5% found once. Time point defined: pre-sensitization, week 0. Noted treatment: therapeutic diphenylcyclopropenone sensitization with weekly scalp DPC.

The receptor was derived from a woman between 18 and 29 years old with alopecia areata. Some clones in this sample may be carry-over from other donors' samples. Sequences were derived from whole blood, sampled in connection with sensitization to the hapten diphenylcyclopropenone (DPC). The rearrangement uses TRBV6-5 and TRBJ1-1, with a possible D match to TRBD1 (5 bases). The CDR3 loop reads CASSYGQGPEAFF. The CDR3 coding sequence is TGTGCCAGCAGTTATGGGCAGGGTCCTGAAGCTTTCTTT.